The 27 T cell receptor beta chains reported below all come from one sample, sequenced in a study of T cells in localized non-small cell lung cancer. Profiling relied on immunoSEQ multiplex PCR, and the TCRdb table lists in-frame clones only, not all of them. The table has about 78,000 clones, 70% to 90% seen once. This sample comprised peripheral blood, obtained before any cancer treatment. The receptors derive from a man aged 35 to 69 with stage I lung adenocarcinoma.

The V gene is TRBV19, the J gene TRBJ2-1; D may be TRBD1 (6 bases). The CDR3 totals 15 residues. V was clipped by 3 bases and J by 8 bases, with 17 bases between them. The germline V gene encodes CDR1 LNHDA and CDR2 SQIVND (reference sequence). The CDR3 loop reads CASSITYTGTDEQFF. In DNA, the CDR3 is TGTGCCAGTAGTATTACCTACACAGGGACCGATGAGCAGTTCTTC. Full variable domain (missing parts from reference TRBV19 and TRBJ2-1): DGGITQSPKYLFRKEGQNVTLSCEQNLNHDAMYWYRQDPGQGLRLIYYSQIVNDFQKGDIAEGYSVSREKKESFPLTVTSAQKNPTAFYLCASSITYTGTDEQFFGPGTRLTVL.

This chain uses TRBV19 with TRBJ2-2; a weak D match, TRBD2 (6 bases). This CDR3 is built from 15 residues. Germline CDR1 LNHDA, CDR2 SQIVND (reference sequence). The V end was cut by 4 bases, the J end by 4 bases, with 13 bases between. CDR3 coding DNA: TGTGCCAGTAGTACTCGGGAGAGGGGCACCGGGGAGCTGTTTTTT. Its translation is CASSTRERGTGELFF.

This chain joins TRBV30 and TRBJ1-4; D is possibly TRBD1 (5 bases). Germline lookup yields CDR1 GTSNPN and CDR2 SVGIG (reference sequence). Trimming removed 0 bases from V and 7 bases from J, with 12 bases in between. The CDR3 covers 14 residues. The DNA of the CDR3 is TGTGCCTGGAGTGTACCCCAGGGATTTGAAAAACTGTTTTTT. This sequence encodes CAWSVPQGFEKLFF.

The chain has TRBV29-1 and TRBJ1-2; D not certain. V was trimmed by 1 base and J by 7 bases, leaving 4 bases between them. Looked up from germline, CDR1 is SQVTM and CDR2 is ANQGSEA. The CDR3 extends over 10 amino acids. The CDR3 nucleotides read TGCAGCGTTGAAGGGGCTGGCTACACCTTC. Translating gives CSVEGAGYTF.

The chain is built from TRBV7-9 and TRBJ2-7; D tentatively fits TRBD1 or TRBD2 (6 bases each). Trimming cost V 5 bases and J 2 bases, with 13 bases left between them. The CDR3 length is 14 residues. Germline assignment: CDR1 SEHNR and CDR2 FQNEAQ (reference sequence). In DNA form, the CDR3 reads TGTGCCAGCAGCCGGCGGGACACACCCTACGAGCAGTACTTC. It encodes CASSRRDTPYEQYF.

The chain links TRBV6-1 to TRBJ1-5; D not certain. The CDR3 contains 13 residues. The V gene lost 8 bases and the J gene lost 4 bases, with 12 bases spanning the gap. The germline gives CDR1 MNHNS, CDR2 SASEGT. The CDR3 DNA sequence: TGTGCCAGCGCGGCATTTTCTAATCAGCCCCAGCATTTT. Protein: CASAAFSNQPQHF.

The V gene is TRBV6-1, the J gene TRBJ2-7; 8 positions agree with TRBD1. Trimming removed 5 bases from V and 5 bases from J; junction bases left unmatched: 11. Germline V gene data show CDR1 as MNHNS and CDR2 as SASEGT. The CDR3 is made up of 15 amino acids. CDR3 coding DNA: TGTGCCAGCAGTCGACGGACAGGGCGGAGGGACGAGCAGTACTTC. Translation: CASSRRTGRRDEQYF.

The V call is TRBV5-1, the J call TRBJ1-5; D unresolved. The CDR3 has 14 residues. Trimming left V 0 bases short and J 7 bases short, with 11 bases between. CDR1 is SGHRS and CDR2 is YFSETQ in the germline V gene. CDR3 amino acids: CASSLGTNRQPQHF. The CDR3 region has the DNA TGCGCCAGCAGCTTGGGGACGAATCGGCAGCCCCAGCATTTT.

The chain combines TRBV7-9 with TRBJ2-1, with 10 bases matching TRBD1. This CDR3 contains 16 residues. Germline V gene lookup returns CDR1 SEHNR and CDR2 FQNEAQ (reference sequence). After removal of 4 bases from V and 7 bases from J, the junction contained 10 bases not matched to a gene. The CDR3 bases are TGTGCCAGCAGCTATTCCGGGACAGGGGTGGGGAATGAGCAGTTCTTC. It yields the protein CASSYSGTGVGNEQFF.

The chain is built from TRBV18 and TRBJ2-3, with D unclear. The CDR3 runs to 14 residues. V was clipped by 0 bases and J by 0 bases, with 4 bases between them. Germline V CDR1 and CDR2: KGHSH, LQKENI. The CDR3 bases are TGTGCCAGCTCACCACCCAGTAGCACAGATACGCAGTATTTT. Translated, it gives CASSPPSSTDTQYF.

This chain connects TRBV29-1 to TRBJ1-3, with D hard to call. The V gene lost 4 bases and the J gene lost 2 bases, with 12 bases spanning the gap. The CDR3 sequence is 14 residues long. The germline V gene has CDR1 SQVTM and CDR2 ANQGSEA. CDR3 nucleotide sequence: TGCAGCGTTGTAGGGATAGCCACTGGAAACACCATATATTTT. Translating it yields CSVVGIATGNTIYF.

This chain uses TRBV7-6 with TRBJ2-1, with 12 bases that match TRBD1. CDR1 and CDR2 (germline): SGHVS, FNYEAQ. CDR3 length equals 18 residues. V was clipped by 5 bases and J by 9 bases; unmatched bases: 17. In DNA, the CDR3 is TGTGCCAGCAGCGCACGAATAGGGGGACAGGGGGCAGGCGGTGAGCAGTTCTTC. Translating gives CASSARIGGQGAGGEQFF.

Only one count was recorded for this clone. This CDR3 reads CATSRARGLEQYF. DNA of the CDR3: TGTGCCACCAGCAGAGCTCGGGGGCTCGAGCAGTACTTC. The chain couples TRBV15 to TRBJ2-7; D possibly matches TRBD1 or TRBD2 (6 bases each). From germline, CDR1 is LNHNV and CDR2 YYDKDF (reference sequence). The CDR3 loop spans 13 amino acids. Between the trimmed V and J ends, which lost 1 base and 6 bases, there was a span of 10 bases.

The chain is built from TRBV4-1 and TRBJ2-7; D remains unclear. The CDR3 length is 13 residues. V gave up 7 bases and J gave up 0 bases, with 10 bases separating them. Germline V lookup: CDR1 MGHRA, CDR2 YSYEKL. Here the CDR3 DNA reads TGCGCCAGCAAGGGTAGTAGCTCCTACGAGCAGTACTTC. Translation gives CASKGSSSYEQYF.

CDR3 in amino acids: CASSLGWDTGELFF. The CDR3 DNA reads as TGCGCCAGCAGCTTGGGATGGGACACCGGGGAGCTGTTTTTT. The chain employs TRBV5-1 and TRBJ2-2; D gene unclear. The CDR3 runs 14 residues. Per germline, CDR1 SGHRS and CDR2 YFSETQ. The V end was cut by 0 bases, the J end by 3 bases, with 6 bases between.

V and J are TRBV5-1 and TRBJ2-7; 9 bases map to TRBD1. The CDR3 totals 17 residues. The V gene's germline CDR1 is SGHRS and CDR2 YFSETQ. The junction had 12 bases not matched to a gene; V was cut back by 5 bases and J by 0 bases. The CDR3 reads CASRRGQGTSGSYEQYF. The CDR3 DNA sequence: TGCGCCAGCAGAAGGGGACAGGGTACGAGTGGCTCCTACGAGCAGTACTTC.

CDR3 loop: CASSPPGGQDYTF. As DNA, the CDR3 is TGTGCCAGCAGCCCCCCCGGGGGGCAGGACTACACCTTC. This chain connects TRBV5-5 to TRBJ1-2; a possible D gene is TRBD1 (6 bases). The length of the CDR3 is 13 residues. Germline CDR1 and CDR2: SGHKS and YYEKEE (reference sequence). The V end was cut by 4 bases, the J end by 10 bases, with 17 bases between.

The J gene is TRBJ1-1, the V gene TRBV7-9; 8 bases match TRBD1. The V gene end was trimmed by 1 base and the J gene end by 6 bases; junction bases not matched to a gene: 13. Per the germline V gene, CDR1 is SEHNR and CDR2 is FQNEAQ (reference sequence). The CDR3 covers 17 residues. CDR3 in amino acids: CASSLEGRGLRIPEAFF. Here the CDR3 DNA reads TGTGCCAGCAGCTTAGAGGGCAGGGGGCTCAGGATCCCTGAAGCTTTCTTT.

The V and J genes are TRBV29-1 and TRBJ2-3; TRBD2 matches 8 bases. The trim removed 6 bases at V and 2 bases at J, leaving 4 bases unmatched. The V gene's germline CDR1 is SQVTM and CDR2 ANQGSEA. The CDR3 has 13 residues. DNA for the CDR3: TGCAGCGTCCCTAGCGGGTTCACAGATACGCAGTATTTT. As protein: CSVPSGFTDTQYF.

This clone was seen a handful of times. The chain uses TRBV6-1 and TRBJ2-2, with D possibly called TRBD1 or TRBD2 (5 bases each). This CDR3 comprises 15 residues. Trimming removed 6 bases from V and 4 bases from J, with 15 bases in between. Germline CDR1 and CDR2: MNHNS and SASEGT. CDR3 sequence (DNA): TGTGCCAGCAGGATCGGGACGGCTGTCACCGGGGAGCTGTTTTTT. It translates to CASRIGTAVTGELFF.

In this sample, this clone turned up once. The V gene is TRBV28, the J gene TRBJ2-7; D is possibly TRBD1 or TRBD2 (6 bases each). This CDR3 spans 13 amino acids. V was pared by 7 bases and J by 2 bases, with 12 bases between. Germline lookup yields CDR1 MDHEN and CDR2 SYDVKM. The CDR3 is CASKGGLPYEQYF. CDR3 sequence (DNA): TGTGCCAGCAAGGGGGGTCTACCCTACGAGCAGTACTTC.

This sequence joins TRBV7-2 and TRBJ1-5; D gene ambiguous. The CDR3 has 15 residues. V lost 2 bases and J lost 7, with 15 bases in between. Germline CDR1 SGHTA, CDR2 FQGNSA. This chain's CDR3 is CASSLSVGEEQPQHF. Here the CDR3 DNA reads TGTGCCAGCAGCTTATCCGTTGGGGAAGAGCAGCCCCAGCATTTT.

The V gene is TRBV14, the J gene TRBJ1-4; 7 nucleotides align to TRBD1. The CDR3 totals 15 residues. The germline gives CDR1 SGHDN, CDR2 FVKESK. J was trimmed by 5 bases and V by 3 bases; bases with no gene match: 6. CDR3 DNA sequence: TGTGCCAGCAGCCACCGGGACAGCAGCAATGAAAAACTGTTTTTT. It specifies CASSHRDSSNEKLFF.

This clone has only one observation. V and J are TRBV18 and TRBJ2-6, with D perhaps TRBD1 or TRBD2 (5 bases each). V dropped 3 bases and J dropped 10 bases, with 16 bases sitting between them. The germline V gene encodes CDR1 KGHSH and CDR2 LQKENI. The CDR3 is 15 residues long. The CDR3 coding sequence is TGTGCCAGCTCACCCGGGACCGACCTTAATAACGTCCTGACTTTC. Encoded protein: CASSPGTDLNNVLTF.

V and J are TRBV5-4 and TRBJ2-5; TRBD2 matches at 10 bases. This CDR3 region has 16 residues. After removal of 0 bases from V and 1 base from J, the junction contained 3 bases not matched to a gene. Germline CDR1 is SGHNT and CDR2 is YYREEE (reference sequence). The CDR3, as DNA: TGTGCCAGCAGCTTGGTGTTAGCGGGAGGCCAAGAGACCCAGTACTTC. Its translation is CASSLVLAGGQETQYF.

V gene TRBV30 combines with J gene TRBJ2-1; unclear D gene. This CDR3 has 15 residues. Germline V gene data show CDR1 as GTSNPN and CDR2 as SVGIG (reference sequence). Trimming took off 4 bases at V and 9 bases at J, with 22 bases between the two ends. The CDR3 protein is CAWTPLPAGSVEQFF. CDR3 DNA: TGTGCCTGGACCCCCCTGCCTGCAGGCAGCGTTGAGCAGTTCTTC.

This sequence joins TRBV18 and TRBJ2-7; D is unclear. The germline V gene has CDR1 KGHSH and CDR2 LQKENI. V was cut by 6 bases and J by 0 bases, with 12 bases left in between. This CDR3 spans 14 amino acids. Here the CDR3 reads CASSEALSSYEQYF. The CDR3 DNA reads TGTGCCAGCTCCGAGGCATTGAGCTCCTACGAGCAGTACTTC.